The rows below give T cell receptor beta chains drawn from one sample of a study of shared clonotypes between healthy human individuals. Generated by immunoSEQ multiplex PCR, the TCRdb table keeps only in-frame clones and is missing some. In the table there are roughly 1 million clones, about 74% of which are singletons. The sample comprised memory CD4+ T cells sorted from blood. The source is a man aged 18 to 30 in good health. CDR3s include the opening cysteine and the closing phenylalanine or tryptophan. A D gene is named only where the DNA matches it firmly. Clone size is not always given. Where it is, it says once, few, many or a class for expanded clones.

D	V	J	size	DNA	CDR3
.	TRBV19	TRBJ1-2	few	TGTGCCAGTAGTGGACAGAGCTATGGCTACACCTTC	CASSGQSYGYTF
TRBD1	TRBV18	TRBJ1-2	.	TGTGCCAGCTCACCGTACAGGGGGGGCTACACCTTC	CASSPYRGGYTF
.	TRBV5-1	TRBJ2-2	.	TGCGCCAGCAGCTTACGGGATACCGGGGAGCTGTTTTTT	CASSLRDTGELFF
TRBD1	TRBV28	TRBJ1-6	.	TGTGCCAGCAGTTTATGGGGACAGGGGCCCTCACCCCTCCACTTT	CASSLWGQGPSPLHF
.	TRBV7-2	TRBJ1-6	.	TGTGCCAGCAGCTCCGCCGGGGGGGGAACTATTAATTCACCCCTCCACTTT	CASSSAGGGTINSPLHF
TRBD2	TRBV4-1	TRBJ2-2	.	TGCGCCAGCAGCCGACCTGGCGGGGGGAACACCGGGGAGCTGTTTTTT	CASSRPGGGNTGELFF
.	TRBV11-2	TRBJ2-1	.	TGTGCCAGCAGCTTAGGACGCTTCAATGAGCAGTTCTTC	CASSLGRFNEQFF
.	TRBV5-6	TRBJ1-1	.	TGTGCCAGCAGCGTAGGGCGGTCAACTGAAGCTTTCTTT	CASSVGRSTEAFF
.	TRBV30	TRBJ1-6	.	TGTGCCTGGACGGTACTTAATTCACCCCTCCACTTT	CAWTVLNSPLHF
.	TRBV28	TRBJ2-3	.	TGTGCCAGCAGTCTCGCGCCCCGGGGGACTGACACAGATACGCAGTATTTT	CASSLAPRGTDTDTQYF